These T cell receptor beta chains were read from a single sample in a study of blood T cell repertoires in COVID-19. Sequencing was performed with immunoSEQ multiplex PCR; in TCRdb, only in-frame clones are kept and a portion is missing. Of roughly 18,000 clones listed, 70% to 90% were seen once; the top ten hold 8.5% to 10%. The sample consisted of peripheral blood. These receptors were obtained from a man aged 40-49 years with active COVID-19. Both conserved end residues are part of each CDR3. The D gene is left open where the match is weak. Some rows mark clone size as missing; the rest say once, few, many or name a class of expanded clone.

d_call	clone_size	v_call	j_call	cdr3_aa	cdr3_nt
TRBD1	.	TRBV28	TRBJ2-7	CASRQGSYEQYF	TGTGCCAGTCGACAGGGCTCCTACGAGCAGTACTTC
.	.	TRBV10-3	TRBJ1-5	CAISEQGSNQPQHF	TGTGCCATCAGTGAGCAGGGAAGCAATCAGCCCCAGCATTTT
.	.	TRBV3-1/TRBV3-2	TRBJ1-1	CASSQRGVNTEAFF	TGTGCCAGCAGCCAAAGGGGCGTGAACACTGAAGCTTTCTTT
.	.	TRBV2	TRBJ2-3	CASSEALGGSDTQYF	TGTGCCAGCAGTGAAGCGCTGGGGGGTTCAGATACGCAGTATTTT
TRBD1	.	TRBV7-9	TRBJ2-3	CASSPITGQGAGDTQYF	TGTGCCAGCAGCCCAATTACCGGACAGGGGGCGGGGGATACGCAGTATTTT
.	.	TRBV4-1	TRBJ1-4	CASSSRPMPGTNEKLFF	TGCGCCAGCAGCTCACGCCCGATGCCGGGTACTAATGAAAAACTGTTTTTT
TRBD2	once	TRBV4-1	TRBJ2-1	CASSQDSGGLAVLGEQFF	TGCGCCAGCAGCCAGGATTCGGGGGGACTAGCGGTCCTTGGGGAGCAGTTCTTC
.	.	TRBV2	TRBJ1-4	CASRTEVATNEKLFF	TGTGCCAGTAGAACCGAGGTTGCAACTAATGAAAAACTGTTTTTT
TRBD1	.	TRBV6-5	TRBJ1-1	CASSFGQDPNTEAFF	TGTGCCAGCAGCTTCGGACAGGACCCGAACACTGAAGCTTTCTTT
TRBD2	.	TRBV4-3	TRBJ2-7	CASSQDLRAGGYEQYF	TGCGCCAGCAGCCAAGATCTAAGAGCGGGAGGGTACGAGCAGTACTTC
.	once	TRBV2	TRBJ2-7	CASTTSYEQYF	TGTGCCAGCACAACTAGTTACGAGCAGTACTTC
.	.	TRBV20-1	TRBJ2-2	CSAQKTGELFF	TGCAGTGCTCAGAAAACCGGGGAGCTGTTTTTT
TRBD2	.	TRBV4-3	TRBJ2-3	CASSHPKLAGGPITDTQYF	TGCGCCAGCAGCCACCCCAAGCTAGCGGGAGGGCCCATTACAGATACGCAGTATTTT
.	.	TRBV19	TRBJ2-7	CASSPPTGASYEQYF	TGTGCCAGTAGTCCACCGACAGGAGCGTCCTACGAGCAGTACTTC
TRBD1	.	TRBV6-6	TRBJ1-3	CASTNRGSGNTIYF	TGTGCCAGCACCAACAGGGGTTCTGGAAACACCATATATTTT
.	.	TRBV4-3	TRBJ2-5	CASSQDRGRGTETQYF	TGCGCCAGCAGCCAAGATAGGGGTAGGGGCACAGAGACCCAGTACTTC
.	.	TRBV7-9	TRBJ1-1	CASSLVRLNTEAFF	TGTGCCAGCAGCTTAGTACGGTTGAACACTGAAGCTTTCTTT
TRBD2	.	TRBV4-3	TRBJ2-3	CASSQDRAGLAGGLDTQYF	TGCGCCAGCAGCCAAGACCGGGCAGGACTAGCGGGAGGGCTAGATACGCAGTATTTT
TRBD1	.	TRBV30	TRBJ1-2	CAWSLPGQGARYGYTF	TGTGCCTGGAGTCTCCCGGGACAGGGGGCGCGGTATGGCTACACCTTC
TRBD2	.	TRBV18	TRBJ2-1	CASSGLVHNEQFF	TGTGCCAGCTCAGGACTAGTCCACAATGAGCAGTTCTTC
TRBD2	.	TRBV5-3	TRBJ2-2	CARSLGLAGGPNTGELFF	TGTGCCAGAAGCTTGGGACTAGCGGGAGGGCCGAACACCGGGGAGCTGTTTTTT
.	.	TRBV19	TRBJ1-2	CASSTLSGQTSYGYTF	TGTGCCAGTAGTACCCTCAGCGGACAGACAAGCTATGGCTACACCTTC
TRBD1	.	TRBV5-6	TRBJ2-7	CASSLTGTGSYEQYF	TGTGCCAGCAGCTTAACCGGGACAGGCTCCTACGAGCAGTACTTC
.	once	TRBV27	TRBJ2-7	CASSLSAGHHEQYF	TGTGCCAGCAGTTTATCGGCAGGGCACCACGAGCAGTACTTC
.	once	TRBV29-1	TRBJ2-7	CSVEINYEQYF	TGCAGCGTTGAAATTAACTACGAGCAGTACTTC
.	.	TRBV4-2	TRBJ1-1	CASSQGGGDTEAFF	TGTGCCAGCAGCCAAGGGGGAGGTGACACTGAAGCTTTCTTT
.	.	TRBV27	TRBJ1-2	CATRAPDSHSNYGYTF	TGTGCCACCAGGGCCCCAGACAGCCACTCTAACTATGGCTACACCTTC
.	.	TRBV12-3/TRBV12-4	TRBJ1-2	CASSWDTSYGYTF	TGTGCCAGCAGCTGGGACACCTCCTATGGCTACACCTTC
.	few	TRBV3-1/TRBV3-2	TRBJ1-3	CASSQAVAGNTIYF	TGTGCCAGCAGCCAAGCTGTAGCTGGAAACACCATATATTTT
.	.	TRBV7-8	TRBJ2-7	CASSPSSQAKSYEQYF	TGTGCCAGCAGCCCCTCATCACAGGCGAAGTCCTACGAGCAGTACTTC
TRBD1	.	TRBV14	TRBJ2-7	CASSPLLGGGYEQYF	TGTGCCAGCAGCCCCCTCCTAGGGGGCGGCTACGAGCAGTACTTC
TRBD2	.	TRBV9	TRBJ2-3	CASSFKAGAILSNTQYF	TGTGCCAGCAGCTTTAAAGCGGGAGCCATCCTCTCCAATACGCAGTATTTT
TRBD2	.	TRBV19	TRBJ2-1	CASSTSGGPYNEQFF	TGTGCCAGTAGTACTAGCGGGGGGCCCTACAATGAGCAGTTCTTC
.	.	TRBV7-9	TRBJ1-2	CASSLTSYGYTF	TGTGCCAGCAGCTTAACCAGCTATGGCTACACCTTC
TRBD1	.	TRBV6-5	TRBJ2-7	CASSYTSDRGLYEQYF	TGTGCCAGCAGTTACACATCGGACAGGGGGCTCTACGAGCAGTACTTC
TRBD2	.	TRBV7-9	TRBJ2-1	CASSTPGLAGGEQFF	TGTGCCAGCAGCACCCCGGGACTAGCGGGGGGGGAGCAGTTCTTC
.	.	TRBV19	TRBJ1-6	CASSISGPNSPLHF	TGTGCCAGTAGTATTTCAGGCCCCAATTCACCCCTCCACTTT
TRBD1	.	TRBV6-5	TRBJ1-2	CASSSNRQGAGGYTF	TGTGCCAGCAGTTCCAATCGACAGGGGGCGGGTGGCTACACCTTC
TRBD2	.	TRBV9	TRBJ2-5	CASSETGGTTETQYF	TGTGCCAGCAGCGAAACCGGGGGGACCACGGAGACCCAGTACTTC
.	.	TRBV6-2/TRBV6-3	TRBJ1-2	CASSRVDSRGPGYTF	TGTGCCAGCAGCCGCGTGGACAGTCGTGGACCTGGCTACACCTTC
TRBD2	once	TRBV10-1	TRBJ2-1	CASSLLTGRDYNEQFF	TGCGCCAGCAGTCTGCTCACCGGGAGGGATTACAATGAGCAGTTCTTC
TRBD1	.	TRBV18	TRBJ1-1	CASSPTAGQGTEAFF	TGTGCCAGCTCACCCACGGCGGGACAGGGCACTGAAGCTTTCTTT